This TCR beta chain originates from a study of T cell responses to AZD1222 COVID-19 vaccine. Study outcomes and limitations: No repertoire was sampled before or during the peak T cell response, only after it.

Measured with immunoSEQ multiplex PCR; TCRdb has only the in-frame clones, and not every one. Counted here are 130,000 to 150,000 clones, 80% to 90% occurring once; the ten biggest clones make up approximately 5.1%. Of note for this clone: The antigen remains undetermined.

Germline V gene sequence: CDR1 MDHEN, CDR2 SYDVKM. CDR3 length: 12 residues. V was clipped by 6 bases and J by 7 bases, with 10 bases between them. Specimen: peripheral blood, collected on day 0 of AZD1222 vaccination. The chain combines TRBV28 with TRBJ1-5; perhaps TRBD1 as D (6 bases). The receptor was isolated from an adult in good health. The CDR3 DNA is TGTGCCAGCAGACCCGACAGGCAGCCCCAGCATTTT. This translates into CASRPDRQPQHF.